The clone carrying this T cell receptor beta chain appeared many times. Its specificity is not known. This sample's TCRbeta library carried unique molecular identifier barcodes. TCRdb used MiXCR to reprocess the PCR reads, holding one entry per CDR3 protein. The sample has about 640,000 distinct CDR3 sequences, under 15% seen once. Trimming shortened V by 5 bases and J by 1 base, and 18 bases separated the two germline ends. Germline CDR1 reads DFQATT; CDR2 reads SNEGSKA (reference sequence). CDR3 length equals 15 residues. This sample is part of a study of T-cell reconstitution after alpha-beta-depleted transplantation in children. Study results and limitations: Some patients showed high day-60 TCRbeta diversity, which derived from surviving recipient T cells and thymic progenitors. T-cell numbers and diversity one year post-transplant derived largely from freshly generated T cells. Reported findings indicate that, about two months after transplant, alpha-beta T cells came from several hundred expanded clones, which were derived from non-depleted graft cells.

This chain joins TRBV20-1 and TRBJ2-7; possibly TRBD2 for D (7 bases). This specimen consisted of PBMCs, mostly from graft donor cells, obtained 360 days after TCRalphabeta/CD19-depleted stem cell transplant. This TCR derives from a male patient between 5 and 17 years old who had a stem cell transplant for acute myeloid leukemia, so the T cells may come from the graft donor. In DNA form, the CDR3 reads TGCAGTGCTTTTCCGGGGGGCGGGGGTTCCTACGAGCAGTACTTC. This codes for CSAFPGGGGSYEQYF.